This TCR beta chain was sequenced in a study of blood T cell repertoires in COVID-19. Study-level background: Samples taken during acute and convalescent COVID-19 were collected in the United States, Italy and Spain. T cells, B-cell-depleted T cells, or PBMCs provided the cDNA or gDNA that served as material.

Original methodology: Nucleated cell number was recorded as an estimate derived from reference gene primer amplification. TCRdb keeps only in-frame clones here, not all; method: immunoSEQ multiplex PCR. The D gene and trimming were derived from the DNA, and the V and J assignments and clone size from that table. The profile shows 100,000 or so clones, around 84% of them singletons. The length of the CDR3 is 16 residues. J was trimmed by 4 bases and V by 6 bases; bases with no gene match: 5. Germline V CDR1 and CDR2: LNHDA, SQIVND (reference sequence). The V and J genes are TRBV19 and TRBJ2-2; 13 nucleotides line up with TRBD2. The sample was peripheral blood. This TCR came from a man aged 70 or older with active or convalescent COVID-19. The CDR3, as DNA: TGTGCCAGTAGGACTAGCGGGGGGTCGAGCACCGGGGAGCTGTTTTTT. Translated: CASRTSGGSSTGELFF.